This T cell receptor beta chain was sequenced in a study of cytomegalovirus exposure and HLA in healthy donors. The PCR had 60 Vbeta and 13 Jbeta primers. Generated by immunoSEQ multiplex PCR, the TCRdb table keeps only in-frame clones and is missing some. This table has over 250,000 clones, just over 85% appearing once. Sampled while nominally healthy, donors likely had unrecorded immune exposures. This TCR came from a middle-aged man in good health and CMV-seropositive. The sequenced sample consisted of PBMCs.

The CDR3 spells CASSTGDRRNSPLHF. The CDR3 region has the DNA TGTGCCAGCAGCACAGGGGACAGGCGCAATTCACCCCTCCACTTT. The chain combines TRBV9 with TRBJ1-6, with 8 bases aligning to TRBD1. The trim removed 4 bases at V and 7 bases at J, leaving 7 bases unmatched. The germline V gene has CDR1 SGDLS and CDR2 YYNGEE. There are 15 residues in the CDR3.